Included here is one TCR beta chain sequence, with context. Its antigen is currently unknown. A much more abundant neighbour one base away suggests this may be a read error. This CDR3 is built from 16 residues. The germline V gene has CDR1 DFQATT and CDR2 SNEGSKA (reference sequence). TCRdb called the PCR reads again in MiXCR, with one record for every CDR3 protein. The sample lists around 470,000 distinct CDR3 sequences; approximately 25% were seen once. The data are from a study of molecular identifiers for immune sequencing clone quantification. General study points: Naive cells had under 1% of molecules in clones above 20 RNA copies, effectors over 99%.

When naive CD8 T cells were sorted, they were gated as CD8+CD4-CCR7+CD45RA+. The receptor's source is a human donor in good health. Some libraries in this study had Jurkat cell RNA spiked in. V and J are TRBV20-1 and TRBJ1-5, with no clear D. Input material: naive CD8+ T cells from blood, with Jurkat cell RNA spiked in. The subset here: FACS-sorted CD8+CD4-CCR7+CD45RA+ naive T cells. This CDR3 is CSTRDFDTHSNQPQHF. The CDR3 region has the DNA TGCAGTACTAGAGATTTTGACACCCATAGCAATCAGCCCCAGCATTTT.